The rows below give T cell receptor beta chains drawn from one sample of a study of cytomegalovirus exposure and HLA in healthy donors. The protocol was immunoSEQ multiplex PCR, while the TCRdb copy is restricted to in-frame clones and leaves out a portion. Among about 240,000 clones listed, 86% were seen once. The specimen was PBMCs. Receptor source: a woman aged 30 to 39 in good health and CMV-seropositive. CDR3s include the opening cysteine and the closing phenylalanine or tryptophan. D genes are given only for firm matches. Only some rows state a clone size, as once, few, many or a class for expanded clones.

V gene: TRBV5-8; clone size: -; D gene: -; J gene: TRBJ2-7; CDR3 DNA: TGTGCCAGCAGCTTGGCTTTGGGCAGAGTCTACGAGCAGTACTTC; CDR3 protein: CASSLALGRVYEQYF
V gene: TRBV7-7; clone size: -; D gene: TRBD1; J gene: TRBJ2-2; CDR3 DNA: TGTGCCAGCAGCTATACAGGGGGCACCGGGGAGCTGTTTTTT; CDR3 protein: CASSYTGGTGELFF
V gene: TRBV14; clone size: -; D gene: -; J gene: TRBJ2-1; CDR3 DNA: TGTGCCAGCAGCCAAGTCTCCCGGGTATCCTACAATGAGCAGTTCTTC; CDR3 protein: CASSQVSRVSYNEQFF
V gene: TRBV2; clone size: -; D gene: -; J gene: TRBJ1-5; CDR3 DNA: TGTGCCAGCGCAGGGGATAGCAATCAGCCCCAGCATTTT; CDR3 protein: CASAGDSNQPQHF
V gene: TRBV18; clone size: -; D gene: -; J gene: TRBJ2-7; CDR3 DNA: TGTGCCAGCTCACCGAGTGGGACAACCTACGAGCAGTACTTC; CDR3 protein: CASSPSGTTYEQYF
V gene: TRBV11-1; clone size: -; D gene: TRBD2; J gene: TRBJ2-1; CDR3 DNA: TGTGCCAGCAGCCAGGGAGGGAGGTCCTACAATGAGCAGTTCTTC; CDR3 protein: CASSQGGRSYNEQFF
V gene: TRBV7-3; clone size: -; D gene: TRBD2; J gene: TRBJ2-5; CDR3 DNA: TGTGCCAGCAGCTCGTTAGCGGGCGATGGGGAGACCCAGTACTTC; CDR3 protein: CASSSLAGDGETQYF
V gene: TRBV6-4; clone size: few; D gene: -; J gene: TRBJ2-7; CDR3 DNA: TGTGCCAGCAGTGACTCCAGGTTCCACGAGCAGTACTTC; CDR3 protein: CASSDSRFHEQYF
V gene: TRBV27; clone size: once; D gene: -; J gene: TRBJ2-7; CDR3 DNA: TGTGCCAGCAGTTTCGGAAACGACGGGACTGCGGATTACGAGCAGTACTTC; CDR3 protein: CASSFGNDGTADYEQYF
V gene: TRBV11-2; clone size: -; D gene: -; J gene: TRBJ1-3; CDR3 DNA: TGTGCCAGCAGTCGGGGAGAGACAGGAAACACCATATATTTT; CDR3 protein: CASSRGETGNTIYF
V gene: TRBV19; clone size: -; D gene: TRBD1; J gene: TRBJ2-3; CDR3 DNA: TGTGCCAGTAGTGACAGGGCTGGGGATACGCAGTATTTT; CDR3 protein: CASSDRAGDTQYF
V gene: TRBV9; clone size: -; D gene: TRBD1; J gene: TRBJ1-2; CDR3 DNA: TGTGCCAGCAGCGTAGGGACAGGGCAATCCCATGGCTACACCTTC; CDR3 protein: CASSVGTGQSHGYTF
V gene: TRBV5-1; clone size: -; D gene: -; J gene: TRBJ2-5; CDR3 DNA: TGCGCCAGCAGCTACACCTTACAAGAGACCCAGTACTTC; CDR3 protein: CASSYTLQETQYF
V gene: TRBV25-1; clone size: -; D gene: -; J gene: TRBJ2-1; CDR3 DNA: TGTGCCAGCAGTGGACCTAGCGTGAAGAGCTACAATGAGCAGTTCTTC; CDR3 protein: CASSGPSVKSYNEQFF
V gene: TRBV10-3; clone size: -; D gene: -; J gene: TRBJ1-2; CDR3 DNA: TGTGCCATCAGTGTTGGGGGCTCCAACTATGGCTACACCTTC; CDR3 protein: CAISVGGSNYGYTF
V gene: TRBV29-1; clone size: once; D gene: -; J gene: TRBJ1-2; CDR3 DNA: TGCAGCGTTGAAGATTCGAGGGGGAACTATGGCTACACCTTC; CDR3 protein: CSVEDSRGNYGYTF
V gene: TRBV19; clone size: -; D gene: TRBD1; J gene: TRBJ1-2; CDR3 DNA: TGTGCCAGTAGTAACCGACAGGGGGCGGACTATGGCTACACCTTC; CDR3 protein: CASSNRQGADYGYTF
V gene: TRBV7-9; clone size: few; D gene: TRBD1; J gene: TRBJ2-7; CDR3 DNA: TGTGCCAGCAGCTTGATGGACAGGGGGCTCGACGAGCAGTACTTC; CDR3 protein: CASSLMDRGLDEQYF
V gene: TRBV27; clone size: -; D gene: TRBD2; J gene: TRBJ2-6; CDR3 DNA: TGTGCCAGCAGTCTAGGACTAGCCTTCTCTGGGGCCAACGTCCTGACTTTC; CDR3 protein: CASSLGLAFSGANVLTF
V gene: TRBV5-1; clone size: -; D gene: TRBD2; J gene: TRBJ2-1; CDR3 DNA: TGCGCCAGCAGCCCGACCACTAGCGGGAGGGCCTCATTTCGTTATGAGCAGTTCTTC; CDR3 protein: CASSPTTSGRASFRYEQFF
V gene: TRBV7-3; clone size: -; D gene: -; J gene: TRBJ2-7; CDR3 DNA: TGTGCCAGCAGCCCCCGGGCGGGCCTATCCTACGAGCAGTACTTC; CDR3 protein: CASSPRAGLSYEQYF
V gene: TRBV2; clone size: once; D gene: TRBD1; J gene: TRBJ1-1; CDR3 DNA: TGTGCCAGCAGTAAGGACAGGGCTACTGAAGCTTTCTTT; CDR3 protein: CASSKDRATEAFF
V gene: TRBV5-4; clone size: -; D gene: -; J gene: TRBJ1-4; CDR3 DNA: TGTGCCAGCAGCGAGAAAGCAACTAATGAAAAACTGTTTTTT; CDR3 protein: CASSEKATNEKLFF
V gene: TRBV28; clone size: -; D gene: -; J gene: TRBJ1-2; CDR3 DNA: TGTGCCAGCAGTTCCATAAGACAGGACTTAAACTATGGCTACACCTTC; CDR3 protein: CASSSIRQDLNYGYTF
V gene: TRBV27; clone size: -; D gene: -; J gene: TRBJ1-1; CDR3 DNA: TGTGCCAGCTCGGCGGCGGGGTTTTCGGCTGAAGCTTTCTTT; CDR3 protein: CASSAAGFSAEAFF
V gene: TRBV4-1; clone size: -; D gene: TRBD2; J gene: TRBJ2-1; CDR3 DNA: TGCGCCAGCAGCCGACCGGGACTAGCGCCTCACAATGAGCAGTTCTTC; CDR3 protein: CASSRPGLAPHNEQFF